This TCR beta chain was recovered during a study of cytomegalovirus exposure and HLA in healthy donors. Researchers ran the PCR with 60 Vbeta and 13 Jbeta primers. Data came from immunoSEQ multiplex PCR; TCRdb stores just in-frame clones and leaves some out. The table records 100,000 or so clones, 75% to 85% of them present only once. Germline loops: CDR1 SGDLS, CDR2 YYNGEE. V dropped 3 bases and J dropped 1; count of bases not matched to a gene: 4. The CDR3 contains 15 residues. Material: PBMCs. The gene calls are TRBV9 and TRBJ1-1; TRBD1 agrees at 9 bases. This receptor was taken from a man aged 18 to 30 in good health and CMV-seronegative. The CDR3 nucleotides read TGTGCCAGCAGCGCAGGGACAGGGAGGAACACTGAAGCTTTCTTT. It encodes CASSAGTGRNTEAFF.